The source of this T cell receptor beta chain is a study of blood T cell repertoires in COVID-19. This CDR3 region has 13 residues. Deletions cut 5 bases from V and 1 base from J, with 9 bases between. CDR1 SEHNR and CDR2 FQNEAQ come from the germline V gene (reference sequence). This clone has a handful of counts. Repertoires were generated with immunoSEQ multiplex PCR, while TCRdb's copy carries only in-frame clones and drops some. The table lists approximately 230,000 clones, under 85% of them singletons. The rearrangement joins TRBV7-9 to TRBJ2-7; weak D call: TRBD2 (5 bases). Sequenced: peripheral blood. This receptor was taken from a woman in her thirties or forties with active or convalescent COVID-19. CDR3 nucleotides: TGTGCCAGCAGCGAGGGTTCTTCCTACGAGCAGTACGTC. Its translation: CASSEGSSYEQYV.